This TCR beta chain emerged from a study of post-analysis software for immune sequencing data. Study outcomes and limitations: TRBV5-6, TRBV5-1 and TRBV20-1 belonged to a set of a handful of TRBV segments that were more frequent in patients than controls.

The TCR beta cDNA libraries carried unique molecular identifiers. TCRdb ran MiXCR on the PCR reads and lists one entry per CDR3 protein. Of around 700,000 distinct CDR3 sequences in the sample, roughly three fifths were seen once. Remarks on this clonotype: Its specificity is unknown.

Trimming pared 4 bases from V and 0 bases from J, leaving 19 bases between. The CDR3 spans 17 residues. Germline V lookup: CDR1 SGHRS, CDR2 YFSETQ. The chain uses TRBV5-1 and TRBJ2-5; either TRBD1 or TRBD2 may supply D (5 bases each). Sequenced: blood. This clonotype was sampled from a girl under 10 years old with multiple sclerosis. In nucleotides, the CDR3 is TGCGCCAGCAGCCAAGGGACCGGCAGGGTGTACCAAGAGACCCAGTACTTC. Translated: CASSQGTGRVYQETQYF.